These 25 T cell receptor beta chains originate from one sample sequenced in a study of blood T cell repertoires in COVID-19. Measured with immunoSEQ multiplex PCR; TCRdb has only the in-frame clones, and not every one. The repertoire consists of over 85,000 clones, with approximately 90% occurring once and the leading ten covering about 2.5%. The material sequenced was peripheral blood. The source is a human donor with active COVID-19. The donor label of this sample is uncertain.

This chain joins TRBV2 and TRBJ1-4; no reliable D call. The germline V gene has CDR1 SNHLY and CDR2 FYNNEI. The CDR3 totals 14 residues. V was cut by 4 bases and J by 10 bases, with 16 bases left in between. CDR3 sequence: CASSAIKGVGKLFF. The CDR3 DNA follows: TGTGCCAGCAGTGCTATTAAAGGAGTCGGAAAACTGTTTTTT.

The chain couples TRBV5-5 to TRBJ2-7; 10 bases agree with TRBD1. CDR1 is SGHKS, CDR2 YYEKEE, per germline (reference sequence). The CDR3 has 15 residues. V dropped 3 bases and J dropped 2; count of bases not matched to a gene: 5. The CDR3 spells CASSWGQGFTYEQYF. CDR3 sequence (DNA): TGTGCCAGCAGCTGGGGACAGGGGTTCACCTACGAGCAGTACTTC.

The genes are TRBV1 and TRBJ2-7; no DNA check was done on the table's D call, TRBD2. TRBV1 is described as a pseudogene. CDR3 length: 17 residues. The CDR3 coding sequence is TGCACCAGCAGCCAAGCTCCCTCGCGGGCGGGCCCGTACGAGCAGTACTTC. Protein sequence: CTSSQAPSRAGPYEQYF.

The rearrangement links TRBV5-5 to TRBJ2-7, with D uncertain. The germline V gene encodes CDR1 SGHKS and CDR2 YYEKEE (reference sequence). The V end was cut by 1 base, the J end by 6 bases, with 11 bases between. The CDR3 loop spans 13 amino acids. CDR3 protein: CASSLFGGTEQYF. The CDR3 DNA is TGTGCCAGCAGCTTGTTCGGTGGTACCGAGCAGTACTTC. Supplemented by reference TRBV5-5 and TRBJ2-7, the full variable domain reads DAGVTQSPTHLIKTRGQQVTLRCSPISGHKSVSWYQQVLGQGPQFIFQYYEKEERGRGNFPDRFSARQFPNYSSELNVNALLLGDSALYLCASSLFGGTEQYFGPGTRLTVT.

The rearrangement joins TRBV24-1 to TRBJ2-2; tentative D call: TRBD1 (6 bases). Germline V CDR1 and CDR2: KGHDR, SFDVKD. Deletions cut 4 bases from V and 1 base from J, with 9 bases between. The CDR3 sequence is 15 residues long. The CDR3 sequence is CATSDQGQNTGELFF. Written as DNA, the CDR3 is TGTGCCACCAGTGACCAGGGACAGAACACCGGGGAGCTGTTTTTT.

The rearrangement uses TRBV25-1 and TRBJ2-5, with 8 nucleotides matching TRBD1. The CDR3 is 14 amino acids. Germline trimming cut 3 bases from V and 4 bases from J; bases unmatched to any gene: 4. Germline V gene sequence: CDR1 MGHDK, CDR2 SYGVNS. Here the CDR3 reads CASSDSGQGETQYF. CDR3 nucleotide sequence: TGTGCCAGCAGTGACTCCGGACAGGGAGAGACCCAGTACTTC.

J is TRBJ1-5 and V is TRBV19; D might be TRBD1 (5 bases). Trimming cost V 2 bases and J 8 bases, with 10 bases left between them. CDR3 length: 13 residues. Germline CDR1 reads LNHDA; CDR2 reads SQIVND (reference sequence). The CDR3 sequence is CASSIIQGKPQHF. The CDR3 DNA follows: TGTGCCAGTAGTATAATCCAGGGTAAGCCCCAGCATTTT.

The chain uses TRBV10-3 and TRBJ1-2; D ambiguous. The CDR3 totals 13 residues. Germline loops: CDR1 ENHRY, CDR2 SYGVKD. Trimming removed 2 bases at V and 3 bases at J, with 7 bases between. DNA for the CDR3: TGTGCCATCAGTGAGACCAGATACTATGGCTACACCTTC. Translated: CAISETRYYGYTF.

CDR3 sequence reads: CASSVGAGGRGEKLFF. The CDR3 nucleotides are TGTGCCAGCAGCGTGGGTGCAGGGGGAAGAGGAGAAAAACTGTTTTTT. The rearrangement uses TRBV9 and TRBJ1-4, with TRBD1 matching over 7 bases. Germline V gene lookup returns CDR1 SGDLS and CDR2 YYNGEE. The CDR3 runs to 16 residues. J was trimmed by 8 bases and V by 2 bases; bases with no gene match: 12.

The CDR3 DNA sequence: TGTGCCAGCAGCCAAGCCCGGACTAGCGGGGGCAACACAGATACGCAGTATTTT. It translates to CASSQARTSGGNTDTQYF. V gene TRBV4-2 combines with J gene TRBJ2-3; TRBD2 matches 13 bases. With V trimmed by 1 base and J by 2 bases, 6 bases remained unmatched. The CDR3 is made up of 18 amino acids. Germline lookup yields CDR1 LGHNA and CDR2 YNFKEQ.

The rearrangement links TRBV6-6 to TRBJ2-7; TRBD1 agrees at 7 bases. This CDR3 contains 16 residues. Germline trimming cut 5 bases from V and 2 bases from J; bases unmatched to any gene: 12. Germline V gives CDR1 MNHNY, CDR2 SVGAGI (reference sequence). In nucleotides, the CDR3 is TGTGCCAGCAGTCTTGGGACAGCTCACTCAGCCTACGAGCAGTACTTC. Its protein product is CASSLGTAHSAYEQYF.

The gene calls are TRBV6-5 and TRBJ1-5; tentative D call: TRBD1 (5 bases). V was clipped by 6 bases and J by 0 bases, with 12 bases between them. The CDR3 is 15 amino acids. The germline V gene encodes CDR1 MNHEY and CDR2 SVGAGI. CDR3 sequence: CASRPGLDSNQPQHF. As DNA, the CDR3 is TGTGCCAGCAGGCCGGGACTCGATAGCAATCAGCCCCAGCATTTT.

The sample holds one count of this clone. The chain recombines TRBV6-5 with TRBJ2-7, with D unclear. With 6 bases removed from V and 6 bases from J, the gap between germline ends came to 9 bases. Germline values: CDR1 MNHEY, CDR2 SVGAGI. This CDR3 spans 11 amino acids. The CDR3 is CASRRSGEQYF. The CDR3 nucleotides are TGTGCCAGCAGGCGGTCGGGCGAGCAGTACTTC.

The rearrangement links TRBV7-6 to TRBJ2-5, with D perhaps matching TRBD2 (5 bases). V lost 0 bases and J 4 bases, leaving 18 bases between the germline ends. The CDR3 consists of 17 residues. The germline V gene encodes CDR1 SGHVS and CDR2 FNYEAQ. The CDR3 sequence: CASSLALPGMMRETQYF. DNA for the CDR3: TGTGCCAGCAGCTTAGCGCTTCCCGGGATGATGAGAGAGACCCAGTACTTC.

The chain recombines TRBV6-2 or TRBV6-3 with TRBJ2-2; 8 bases match TRBD2. CDR3 length equals 18 residues. The V gene end was trimmed by 0 bases and the J gene end by 1 base; junction bases not matched to a gene: 7. Germline CDR1 reads MNHEY; CDR2 reads SVGEGT. CDR3 protein: CASSYSPSGGENTGELFF. The CDR3 region has the DNA TGTGCCAGCAGTTACTCGCCGAGCGGGGGTGAGAACACCGGGGAGCTGTTTTTT.

The V call is TRBV2, the J call TRBJ2-1, with a possible D match to TRBD1 (5 bases). With 7 bases removed from V and 0 bases from J, the gap between germline ends came to 13 bases. The CDR3 sequence is 15 residues long. Germline V gene lookup returns CDR1 SNHLY and CDR2 FYNNEI. Here the CDR3 reads CASTRDQGSYNEQFF. DNA for the CDR3: TGTGCCAGCACTAGGGATCAGGGCTCCTACAATGAGCAGTTCTTC.

V usage is TRBV5-1 and J usage is TRBJ1-6; D not certain. The CDR3 runs to 15 residues. Deletions cut 1 base from V and 7 bases from J, with 12 bases between. Germline V gene sequence: CDR1 SGHRS, CDR2 YFSETQ. The CDR3 sequence: CASSLTNPRNSPLHF. The CDR3 DNA follows: TGCGCCAGCAGCTTGACAAACCCGAGGAATTCACCCCTCCACTTT.

This clone occurred once. The chain employs TRBV7-2 and TRBJ2-5; weak D call: TRBD1 (5 bases). This CDR3 is 14 amino acids long. Trimming removed 5 bases from V and 2 bases from J, with 12 bases in between. Germline assignment: CDR1 SGHTA and CDR2 FQGNSA. In DNA, the CDR3 is TGTGCCAGCAGCCCCCAGACAGCTCAAGAGACCCAGTACTTC. It specifies CASSPQTAQETQYF.

The chain is built from TRBV6-1 and TRBJ1-1, with a possible D match to TRBD1 (5 bases). The V gene's germline CDR1 is MNHNS and CDR2 SASEGT. The CDR3 extends over 13 amino acids. The ends were cut back, 3 bases at V and 10 bases at J, with 15 bases in the middle. The chain's CDR3 is CASSERSRVLAFF. CDR3 nucleotide sequence: TGTGCCAGCAGTGAGAGGAGCAGGGTACTAGCTTTCTTT.

The chain has TRBV10-3 and TRBJ2-3; 8 nucleotides align to TRBD2. V lost 0 bases, J lost 5 bases, and 7 bases stayed unmatched. Germline CDR1 is ENHRY and CDR2 is SYGVKD. The CDR3 covers 16 residues. DNA of the CDR3: TGTGCCATCAGTGAGTCAATATTTAGCGGGGAAGATACGCAGTATTTT. This encodes CAISESIFSGEDTQYF.

J is TRBJ2-7 and V is TRBV14; the match to TRBD1 covers 9 bases. The CDR3 totals 14 residues. Germline-derived CDR1 and CDR2 are SGHDN and FVKESK. Trimming removed 5 bases from V and 3 bases from J; junction bases left unmatched: 5. The CDR3 coding sequence is TGTGCCAGCAGCGGGACAGGGTATAGCTACGAGCAGTACTTC. Translated, it gives CASSGTGYSYEQYF. The entire variable domain, with the rest obtained from reference TRBV14 and TRBJ2-7, is as follows: EAGVTQFPSHSVIEKGQTVTLRCDPISGHDNLYWYRRVMGKEIKFLLHFVKESKQDESGMPNNRFLAERTGGTYSTLKVQPAELEDSGVYFCASSGTGYSYEQYFGPGTRLTVT.

The chain employs TRBV6-2 or TRBV6-3 and TRBJ2-7; tentative D call: TRBD1 (5 bases). The CDR3 is made up of 12 amino acids. V was pared by 6 bases and J by 3 bases, with 9 bases between. Germline V CDR1 and CDR2: MNHEY, SVGEGT. CDR3 DNA: TGTGCCAGCAGCCCTCAGGGCTACGAGCAGTACTTC. This sequence encodes CASSPQGYEQYF.

The V call is TRBV21-1, the J call TRBJ2-1; the table names TRBD1, a call not compared with the DNA. TRBV21-1 is a known pseudogene. The CDR3 length is 16 residues. CDR3 in amino acids: CASSKDRDRCGNEQFF. As DNA, the CDR3 is TGTGCCAGCAGCAAAGACCGGGACAGGTGCGGGAATGAGCAGTTCTTC.

The V call is TRBV10-3, the J call TRBJ2-1; 8 bases match TRBD2. Germline CDR1 and CDR2: ENHRY and SYGVKD. V gave up 6 bases and J gave up 0 bases; unmatched junction bases: 4. The CDR3 runs 15 residues. As DNA, the CDR3 is TGTGCCATCAGGGGAGCGGGGGCCTCCTACAATGAGCAGTTCTTC. It yields the protein CAIRGAGASYNEQFF.

This chain connects TRBV9 to TRBJ2-5, with D hard to call. The CDR3 contains 15 residues. The germline CDR1 and CDR2 sequences are SGDLS and YYNGEE. The V gene lost 0 bases and the J gene lost 6 bases, with 15 bases spanning the gap. CDR3 in amino acids: CASSVGASPLKTQYF. The CDR3 DNA reads as TGTGCCAGCAGCGTAGGGGCAAGCCCCTTGAAGACCCAGTACTTC.